In its sample, the clone carrying this T cell receptor (beta chain) was seen many times. One entry per CDR3 protein results from TCRdb running MiXCR on the 5' RACE reads. The sample records about 130,000 distinct CDR3 sequences, over 6.5% being singletons. The CDR3 contains 19 residues. In germline, CDR1 is LGHNA, CDR2 YNFKEQ. Trimming removed 5 bases at V and 0 bases at J, with 20 bases between. This entry belongs to a study of CD8 T cells in ankylosing spondylitis. This chain joins TRBV4-2 and TRBJ2-6, with D perhaps TRBD1 or TRBD2 (5 bases each). This receptor was obtained from a male donor with ankylosing spondylitis or in good health (not recorded which). The sequenced material came from blood, either unsorted or a sorted T cell fraction (not recorded which). CDR3 bases: TGTGCCAGCAGCTCCGATCTTGGGACGGTTGCCTCTGGGGCCAACGTCCTGACTTTC. It is translated as CASSSDLGTVASGANVLTF.